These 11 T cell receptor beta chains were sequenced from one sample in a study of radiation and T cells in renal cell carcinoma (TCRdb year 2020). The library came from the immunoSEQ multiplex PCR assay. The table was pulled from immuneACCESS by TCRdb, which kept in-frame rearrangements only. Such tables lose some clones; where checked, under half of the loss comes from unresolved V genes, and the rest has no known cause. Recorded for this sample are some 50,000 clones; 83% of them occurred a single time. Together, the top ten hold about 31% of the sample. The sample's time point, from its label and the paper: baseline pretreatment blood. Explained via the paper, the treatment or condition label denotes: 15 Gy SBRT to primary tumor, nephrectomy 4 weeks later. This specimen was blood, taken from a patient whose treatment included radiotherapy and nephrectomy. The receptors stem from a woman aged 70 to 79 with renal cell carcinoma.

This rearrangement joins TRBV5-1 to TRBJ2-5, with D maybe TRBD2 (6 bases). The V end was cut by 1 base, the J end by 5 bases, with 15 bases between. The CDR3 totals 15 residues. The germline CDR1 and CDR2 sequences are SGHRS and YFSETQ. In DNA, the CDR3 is TGCGCCAGCAGCTTGACAGGCGAAGGGAGGGAGACCCAGTACTTC. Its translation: CASSLTGEGRETQYF.

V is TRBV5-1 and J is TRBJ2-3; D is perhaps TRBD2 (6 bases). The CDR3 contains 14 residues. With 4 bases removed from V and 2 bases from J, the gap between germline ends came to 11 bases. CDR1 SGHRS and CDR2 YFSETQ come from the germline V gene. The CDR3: CASSLQDYTDTQYF. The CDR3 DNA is TGCGCCAGCAGCCTACAGGACTACACAGATACGCAGTATTTT.

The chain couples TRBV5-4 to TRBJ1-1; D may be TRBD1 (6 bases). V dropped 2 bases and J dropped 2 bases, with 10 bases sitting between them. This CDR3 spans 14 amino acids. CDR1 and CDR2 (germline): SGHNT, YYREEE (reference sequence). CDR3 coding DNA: TGTGCCAGCAGCTTTCCAGGGGCAAACACTGAAGCTTTCTTT. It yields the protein CASSFPGANTEAFF.

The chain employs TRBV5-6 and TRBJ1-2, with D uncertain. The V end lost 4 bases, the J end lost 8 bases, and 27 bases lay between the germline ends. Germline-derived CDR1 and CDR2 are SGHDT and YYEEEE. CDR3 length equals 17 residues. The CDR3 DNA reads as TGTGCCAGCAGCAAACTTAGCCAAGGCTATGTTGCAAAAGGCTACACCTTC. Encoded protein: CASSKLSQGYVAKGYTF.

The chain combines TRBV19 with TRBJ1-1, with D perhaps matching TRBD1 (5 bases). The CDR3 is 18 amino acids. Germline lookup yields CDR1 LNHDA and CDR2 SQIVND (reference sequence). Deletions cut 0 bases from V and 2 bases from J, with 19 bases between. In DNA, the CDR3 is TGTGCCAGTAGTATAGATCGGGGCTCCAGGGCGAAAAACACTGAAGCTTTCTTT. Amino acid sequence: CASSIDRGSRAKNTEAFF.

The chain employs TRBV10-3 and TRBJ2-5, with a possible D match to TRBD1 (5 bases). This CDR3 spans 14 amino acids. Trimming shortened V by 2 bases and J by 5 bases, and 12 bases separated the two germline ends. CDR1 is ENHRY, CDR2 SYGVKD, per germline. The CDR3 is CAISEGARYETQYF. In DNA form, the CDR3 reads TGTGCCATCAGTGAGGGGGCGAGATATGAGACCCAGTACTTC.

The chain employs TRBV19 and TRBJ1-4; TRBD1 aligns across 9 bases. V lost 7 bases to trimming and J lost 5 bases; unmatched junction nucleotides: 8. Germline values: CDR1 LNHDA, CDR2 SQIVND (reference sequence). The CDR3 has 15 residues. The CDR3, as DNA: TGTGCCAGTACCATATCGGGGACAGGGAATGAAAAACTGTTTTTT. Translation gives CASTISGTGNEKLFF.

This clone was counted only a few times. The DNA of the CDR3 is TGTGCCAGCGCCCCGGAGGCTGGAAACACCATATATTTT. Protein: CASAPEAGNTIYF. The J gene is TRBJ1-3, the V gene TRBV6-5; D is unclear. This CDR3 is built from 13 residues. Per the germline V gene, CDR1 is MNHEY and CDR2 is SVGAGI. Trimming removed 8 bases from V and 2 bases from J, with 10 bases in between.

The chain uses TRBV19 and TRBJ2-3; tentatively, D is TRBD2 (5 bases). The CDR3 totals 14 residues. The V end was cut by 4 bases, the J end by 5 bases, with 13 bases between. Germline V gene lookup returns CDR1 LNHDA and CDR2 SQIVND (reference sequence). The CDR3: CASSSMDFKDTQYF. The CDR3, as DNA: TGTGCCAGTAGTAGTATGGACTTCAAAGATACGCAGTATTTT.

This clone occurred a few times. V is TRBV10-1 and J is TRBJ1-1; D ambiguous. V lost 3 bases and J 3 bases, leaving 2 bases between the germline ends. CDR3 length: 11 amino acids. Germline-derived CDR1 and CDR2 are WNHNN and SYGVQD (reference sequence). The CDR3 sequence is CASSDDTEAFF. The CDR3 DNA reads TGCGCCAGCAGTGACGACACTGAAGCTTTCTTT.

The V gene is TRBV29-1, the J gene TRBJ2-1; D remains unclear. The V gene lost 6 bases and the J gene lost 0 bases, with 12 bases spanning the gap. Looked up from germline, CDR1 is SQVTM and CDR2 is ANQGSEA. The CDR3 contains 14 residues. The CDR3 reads CSVRRLSSYNEQFF. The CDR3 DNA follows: TGCAGCGTCCGCCGCCTGAGCTCCTACAATGAGCAGTTCTTC.